Included here is one T cell receptor beta chain sequence, with context. What it binds is not known. For every subset, genomic DNA was evenly distributed across several immunoSEQ plates. Sequencing used immunoSEQ multiplex PCR; TCRdb keeps in-frame clones, though not all of them. The sample holds hundreds of thousands of clones; about 80% are singletons and the top ten take under 2%. This sample was taken from a study of shared clonotypes between healthy human individuals. Turning to the study itself: Aged 18 to 49, the donors were two women and a few men. Study-level results: Larger estimated richness was generally recorded for naive subsets relative to memory subsets.

Naive CD4+ cells were CD45RA-selected; the remaining cells were memory. Germline V gene lookup returns CDR1 SGHRS and CDR2 YFSETQ. Trimming shortened V by 0 bases and J by 4 bases, and 10 bases separated the two germline ends. The CDR3 consists of 14 residues. Sequenced input: memory CD4+ T cells sorted from blood. The subset was: CD45RA-negative fraction. This clonotype was sampled from a woman between 25 and 40 years old in good health. V gene TRBV5-1 combines with J gene TRBJ1-1; D is unresolved. This CDR3 is CASSLGPLSTEAFF. The CDR3 DNA is TGCGCCAGCAGCTTGGGTCCGCTCAGCACTGAAGCTTTCTTT.